The 5 T cell receptor beta chains presented below share a single source sample, sequenced in a study of blood T cell repertoires in COVID-19. The table came from immunoSEQ multiplex PCR; TCRdb's copy has only in-frame clones and leaves some out. The sample includes under 200,000 clones, 80% seen only once; the top ten take approximately 3.6%. Material: PBMCs or T cells enriched from blood (not recorded which). The source of these receptors is a woman aged 60 to 75 who had recovered from COVID-19.

The V and J genes are TRBV19 and TRBJ1-1, with D perhaps matching TRBD1 (6 bases). Trimming left V 7 bases short and J 3 bases short, with 15 bases between. The CDR3 loop spans 14 amino acids. Per the germline V gene, CDR1 is LNHDA and CDR2 is SQIVND (reference sequence). CDR3 sequence (DNA): TGTGCCAGTACCCCGGGGGGGGGCGACACTGAAGCTTTCTTT. It translates to CASTPGGGDTEAFF.

The CDR3 spells CASLAGPTNEKLFF. CDR3 bases: TGTGCCAGCTTGGCGGGGCCTACTAATGAAAAACTGTTTTTT. The rearrangement links TRBV28 to TRBJ1-4, with D possibly being TRBD1 (5 bases). The V end lost 8 bases, the J end lost 2 bases, and 12 bases lay between the germline ends. This CDR3 comprises 14 residues. CDR1 and CDR2 (germline): MDHEN, SYDVKM.

The rearrangement joins TRBV21-1 to TRBJ2-7; no DNA check was done on the table's D call, TRBD2. TRBV21-1 is flagged as a pseudogene. The CDR3 totals 18 residues. CDR3: CASSKRSLAGASSYEQYF. The CDR3, as DNA: TGTGCCAGCAGCAAAAGGAGTCTAGCGGGGGCGTCCTCCTACGAGCAGTACTTC.

The rearrangement links TRBV21-1 to TRBJ2-2; TRBD1 is the table's D call and was not checked against the DNA. TRBV21-1 is deemed a pseudogene. This CDR3 is 15 amino acids long. The CDR3 nucleotides read TGTGCCAGTACCTCCGGGACAGGGGAAACCGGGGAGCTGTTTTTT. Residues: CASTSGTGETGELFF.

V is TRBV3-1 (or the pseudogene TRBV3-2) and J is TRBJ1-2; D unclear. The germline CDR1 and CDR2 sequences are LGHDT and YNNKEL (reference sequence). The length of the CDR3 is 14 residues. Trimming took 4 bases from V and 8 from J, leaving 17 bases between them. For the CDR3, the DNA is TGTGCCAGCAGCCTACAGATTACCCCGTTCGGCTACACCTTC. This encodes CASSLQITPFGYTF.